Included here is one T cell receptor beta chain sequence, with context. During active infection, Seattle patients enrolled and were then monitored through disease. These data originate in a study of blood T cell repertoires in COVID-19. About the research overall: The United States, Italy and Spain supplied acute and convalescent COVID-19 samples. Sources were T cells, B-cell-depleted T cells, or PBMCs; the material itself was cDNA or gDNA.

CDR1 is MDHEN, CDR2 SYDVKM, per germline. CDR3 size: 14 residues. After removal of 5 bases from V and 4 bases from J, the junction contained 8 bases not matched to a gene. Assay used: immunoSEQ multiplex PCR; TCRdb lists only in-frame clones, some missing. This sample has around 180,000 clones; approximately 85% occur once, and the top ten carry 6.5% to 7.5%. The chain carries TRBV28 and TRBJ2-7; 7 positions match TRBD1. The sequencing sample was made of peripheral blood. This TCR was sampled from a man of 80 years or more with COVID-19, enrolled during active disease. Written as DNA, the CDR3 is TGTGCCAGCAGTGTCCGACAGGGCCGTTACGAGCAGTACTTC. As protein: CASSVRQGRYEQYF.